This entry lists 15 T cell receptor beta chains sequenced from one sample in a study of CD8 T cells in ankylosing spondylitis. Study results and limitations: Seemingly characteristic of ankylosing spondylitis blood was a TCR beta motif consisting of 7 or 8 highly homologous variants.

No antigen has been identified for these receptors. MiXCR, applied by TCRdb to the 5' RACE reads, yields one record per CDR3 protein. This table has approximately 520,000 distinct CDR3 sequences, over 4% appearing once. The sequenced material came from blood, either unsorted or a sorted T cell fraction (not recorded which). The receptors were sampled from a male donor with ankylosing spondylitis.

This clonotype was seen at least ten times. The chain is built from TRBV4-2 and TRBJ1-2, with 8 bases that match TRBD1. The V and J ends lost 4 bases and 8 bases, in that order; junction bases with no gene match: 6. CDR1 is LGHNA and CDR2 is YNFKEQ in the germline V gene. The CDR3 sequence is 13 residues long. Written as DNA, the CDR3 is TGTGCCAGCAGCCGTCAGGGGGCAGGAGGCTACACCTTC. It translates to CASSRQGAGGYTF.

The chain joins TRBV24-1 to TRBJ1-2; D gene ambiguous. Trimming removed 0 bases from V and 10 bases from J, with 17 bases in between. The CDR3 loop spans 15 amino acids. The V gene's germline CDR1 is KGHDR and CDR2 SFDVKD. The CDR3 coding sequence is TGTGCCACCAGTGATTTGGAGGGTATGAGGATAGTCTACACCTTC. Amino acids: CATSDLEGMRIVYTF.

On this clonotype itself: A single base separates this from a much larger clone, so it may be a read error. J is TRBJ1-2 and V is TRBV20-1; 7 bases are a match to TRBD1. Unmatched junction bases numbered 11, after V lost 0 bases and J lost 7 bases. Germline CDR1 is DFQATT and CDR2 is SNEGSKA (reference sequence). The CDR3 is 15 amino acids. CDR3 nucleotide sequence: TGCAGTGCTAGAGATCAATACAGGGGAGTTGGTGGCTACACCTTC. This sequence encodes CSARDQYRGVGGYTF.

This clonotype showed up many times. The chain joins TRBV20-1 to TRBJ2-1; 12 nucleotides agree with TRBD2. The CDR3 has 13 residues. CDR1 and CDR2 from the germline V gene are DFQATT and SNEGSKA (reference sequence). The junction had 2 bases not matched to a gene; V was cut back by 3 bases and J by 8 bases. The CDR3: CSARASGGDEQFF. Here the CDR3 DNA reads TGCAGTGCTAGGGCTAGCGGGGGGGATGAGCAGTTCTTC.

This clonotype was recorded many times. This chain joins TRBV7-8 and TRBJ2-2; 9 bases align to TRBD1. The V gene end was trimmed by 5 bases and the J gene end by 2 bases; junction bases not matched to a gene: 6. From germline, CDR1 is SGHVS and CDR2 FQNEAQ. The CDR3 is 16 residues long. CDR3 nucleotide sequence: TGTGCCAGCAGCCCTCGGACAGGGGCAAACACCGGGGAGCTGTTTTTT. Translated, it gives CASSPRTGANTGELFF.

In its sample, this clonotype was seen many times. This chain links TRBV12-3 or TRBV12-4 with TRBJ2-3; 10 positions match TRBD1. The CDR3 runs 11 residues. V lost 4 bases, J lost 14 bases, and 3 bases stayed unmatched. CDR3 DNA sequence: TGTGCCAGCAGTTACCGGGACAGGGGGTATTTT. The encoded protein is CASSYRDRGYF.

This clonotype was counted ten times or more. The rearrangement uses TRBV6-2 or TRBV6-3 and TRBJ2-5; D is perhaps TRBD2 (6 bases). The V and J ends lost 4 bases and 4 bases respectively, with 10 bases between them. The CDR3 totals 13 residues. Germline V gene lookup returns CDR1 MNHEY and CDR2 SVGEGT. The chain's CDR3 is CASSFGTPETQYF. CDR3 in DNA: TGTGCCAGCAGTTTCGGGACTCCAGAGACCCAGTACTTC.

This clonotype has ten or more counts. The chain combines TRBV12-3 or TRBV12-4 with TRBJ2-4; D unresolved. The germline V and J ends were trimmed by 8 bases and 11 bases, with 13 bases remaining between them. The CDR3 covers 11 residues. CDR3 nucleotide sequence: TGTGCCAGCCTACAATTGGGCGTTCAGTACTTC. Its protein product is CASLQLGVQYF.

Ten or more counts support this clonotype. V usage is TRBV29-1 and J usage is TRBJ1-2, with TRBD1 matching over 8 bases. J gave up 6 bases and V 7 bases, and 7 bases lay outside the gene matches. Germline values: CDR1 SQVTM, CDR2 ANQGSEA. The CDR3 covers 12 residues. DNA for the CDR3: TGCAGCGCCCGGGCAGGGGGCCATGGCTACACCTTC. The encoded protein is CSARAGGHGYTF.

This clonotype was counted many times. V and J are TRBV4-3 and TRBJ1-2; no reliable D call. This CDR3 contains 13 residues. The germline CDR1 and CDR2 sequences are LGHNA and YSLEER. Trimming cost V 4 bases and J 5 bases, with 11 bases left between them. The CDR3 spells CASSPILGYGYTF. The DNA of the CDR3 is TGCGCCAGCAGCCCGATTTTAGGGTATGGCTACACCTTC.

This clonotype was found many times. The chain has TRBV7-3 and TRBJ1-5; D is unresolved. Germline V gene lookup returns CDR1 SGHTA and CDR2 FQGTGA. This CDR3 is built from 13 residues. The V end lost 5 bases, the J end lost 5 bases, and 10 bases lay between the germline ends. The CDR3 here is CASSPSRDQPQHF. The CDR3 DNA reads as TGTGCCAGCAGCCCCTCCCGGGATCAGCCCCAGCATTTT.

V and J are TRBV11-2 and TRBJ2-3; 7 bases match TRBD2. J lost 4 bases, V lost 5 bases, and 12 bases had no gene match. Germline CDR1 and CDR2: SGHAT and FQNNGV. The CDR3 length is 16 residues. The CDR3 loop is CASSTYRGVVADTQYF. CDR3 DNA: TGTGCCAGCAGCACTTACCGGGGGGTTGTCGCAGATACGCAGTATTTT.

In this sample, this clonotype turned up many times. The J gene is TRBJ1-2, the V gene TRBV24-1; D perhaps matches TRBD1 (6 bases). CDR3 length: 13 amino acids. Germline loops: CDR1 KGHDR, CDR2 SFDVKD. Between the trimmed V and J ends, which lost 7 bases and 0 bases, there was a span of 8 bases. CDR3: CATRDSTNYGYTF. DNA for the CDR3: TGTGCCACCAGGGACAGCACTAACTATGGCTACACCTTC.

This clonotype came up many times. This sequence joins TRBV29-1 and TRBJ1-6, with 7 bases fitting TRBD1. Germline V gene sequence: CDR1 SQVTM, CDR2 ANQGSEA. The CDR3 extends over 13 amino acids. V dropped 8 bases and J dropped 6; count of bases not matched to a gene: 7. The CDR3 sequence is CSIRDSFNSPLHF. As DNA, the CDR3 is TGCAGCATCCGGGACAGCTTTAATTCACCCCTCCACTTT.

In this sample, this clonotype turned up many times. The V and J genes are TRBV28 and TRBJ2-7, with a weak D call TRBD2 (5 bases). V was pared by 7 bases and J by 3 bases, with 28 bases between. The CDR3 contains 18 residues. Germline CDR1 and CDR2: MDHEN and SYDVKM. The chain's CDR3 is CASNRLLNPGSSLYEQYF. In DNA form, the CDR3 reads TGTGCCAGCAACAGATTACTAAATCCGGGATCCTCACTCTACGAGCAGTACTTC.